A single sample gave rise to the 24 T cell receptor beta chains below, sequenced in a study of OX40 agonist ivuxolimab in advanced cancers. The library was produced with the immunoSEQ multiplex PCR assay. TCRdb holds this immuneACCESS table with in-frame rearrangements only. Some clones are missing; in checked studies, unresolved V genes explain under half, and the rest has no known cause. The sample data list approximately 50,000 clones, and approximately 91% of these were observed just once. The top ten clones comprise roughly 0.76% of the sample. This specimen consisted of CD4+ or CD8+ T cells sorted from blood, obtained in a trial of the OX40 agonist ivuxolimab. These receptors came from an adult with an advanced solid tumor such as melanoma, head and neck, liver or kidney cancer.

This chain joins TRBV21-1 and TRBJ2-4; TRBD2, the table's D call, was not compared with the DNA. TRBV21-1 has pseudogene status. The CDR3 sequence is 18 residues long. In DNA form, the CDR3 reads TGTGCCAGCCTAGTCTCTAGCGGGAGAATCATAGCCAAAAACATTCAGTACTTC. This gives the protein CASLVSSGRIIAKNIQYF.

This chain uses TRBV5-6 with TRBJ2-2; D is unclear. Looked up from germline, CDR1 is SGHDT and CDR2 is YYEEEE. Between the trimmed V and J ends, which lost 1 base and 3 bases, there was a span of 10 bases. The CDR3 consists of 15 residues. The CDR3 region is CASSLLSGDTGELFF. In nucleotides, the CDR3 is TGTGCCAGCAGCTTGTTATCGGGCGACACCGGGGAGCTGTTTTTT.

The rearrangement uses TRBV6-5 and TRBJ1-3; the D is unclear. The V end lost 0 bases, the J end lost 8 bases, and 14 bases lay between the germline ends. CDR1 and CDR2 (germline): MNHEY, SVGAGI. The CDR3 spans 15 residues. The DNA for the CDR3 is TGTGCCAGCAGTTACTCGATGTCGGCCGGAGACACCATATATTTT. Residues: CASSYSMSAGDTIYF.

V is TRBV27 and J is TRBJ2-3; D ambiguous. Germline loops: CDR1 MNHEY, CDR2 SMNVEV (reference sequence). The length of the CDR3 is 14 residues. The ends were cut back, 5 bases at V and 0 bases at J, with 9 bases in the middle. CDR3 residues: CASSAQRSTDTQYF. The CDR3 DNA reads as TGTGCCAGCAGTGCCCAAAGAAGCACAGATACGCAGTATTTT.

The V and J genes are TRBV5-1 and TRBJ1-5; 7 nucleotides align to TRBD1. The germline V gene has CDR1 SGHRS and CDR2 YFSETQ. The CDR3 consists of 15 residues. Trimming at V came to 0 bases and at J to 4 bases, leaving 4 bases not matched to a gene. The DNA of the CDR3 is TGCGCCAGCAGCTTGGCGGGACAGTCGAATCAGCCCCAGCATTTT. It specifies CASSLAGQSNQPQHF.

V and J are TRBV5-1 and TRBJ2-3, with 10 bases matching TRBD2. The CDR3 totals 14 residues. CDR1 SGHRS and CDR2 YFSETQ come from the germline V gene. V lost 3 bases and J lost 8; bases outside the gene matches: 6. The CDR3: CASSSSGSSVTQYF. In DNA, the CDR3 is TGCGCCAGCAGCTCTAGCGGGAGTTCAGTTACGCAGTATTTT.

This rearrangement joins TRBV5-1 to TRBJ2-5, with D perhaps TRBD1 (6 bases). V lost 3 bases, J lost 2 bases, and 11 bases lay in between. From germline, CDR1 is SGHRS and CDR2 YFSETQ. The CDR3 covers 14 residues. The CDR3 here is CASSSAGVQETQYF. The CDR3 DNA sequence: TGCGCCAGCAGCTCGGCAGGGGTACAAGAGACCCAGTACTTC.

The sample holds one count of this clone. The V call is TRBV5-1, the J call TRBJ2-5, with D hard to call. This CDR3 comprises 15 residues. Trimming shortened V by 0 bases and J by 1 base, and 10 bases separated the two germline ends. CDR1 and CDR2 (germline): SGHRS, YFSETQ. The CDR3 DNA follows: TGCGCCAGCAGCTTGGGCCACGACGTCCAAGAGACCCAGTACTTC. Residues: CASSLGHDVQETQYF.

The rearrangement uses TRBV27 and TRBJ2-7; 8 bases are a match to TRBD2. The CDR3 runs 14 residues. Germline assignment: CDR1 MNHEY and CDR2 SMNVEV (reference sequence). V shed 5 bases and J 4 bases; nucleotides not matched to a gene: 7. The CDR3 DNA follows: TGTGCCAGCAGTCCCACCGGGGGGGTATACGAGCAGTACTTC. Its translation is CASSPTGGVYEQYF.

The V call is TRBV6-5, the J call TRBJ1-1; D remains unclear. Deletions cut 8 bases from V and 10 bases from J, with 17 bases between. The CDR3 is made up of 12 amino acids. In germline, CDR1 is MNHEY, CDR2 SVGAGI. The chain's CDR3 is CASGVALAGAFF. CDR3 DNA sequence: TGTGCCAGCGGCGTGGCCCTGGCGGGAGCTTTCTTT.

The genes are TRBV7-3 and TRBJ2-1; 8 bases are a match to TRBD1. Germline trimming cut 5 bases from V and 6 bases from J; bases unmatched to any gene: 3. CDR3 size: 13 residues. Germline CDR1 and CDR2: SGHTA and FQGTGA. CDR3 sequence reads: CASSPDRGNEQFF. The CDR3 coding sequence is TGTGCCAGCAGCCCCGACAGGGGCAATGAGCAGTTCTTC.

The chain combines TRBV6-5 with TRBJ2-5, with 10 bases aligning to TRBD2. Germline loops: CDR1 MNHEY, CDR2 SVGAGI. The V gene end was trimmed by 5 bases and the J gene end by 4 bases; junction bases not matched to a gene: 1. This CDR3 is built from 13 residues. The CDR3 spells CASSLAGVETQYF. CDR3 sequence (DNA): TGTGCCAGCAGTCTAGCGGGAGTAGAGACCCAGTACTTC.

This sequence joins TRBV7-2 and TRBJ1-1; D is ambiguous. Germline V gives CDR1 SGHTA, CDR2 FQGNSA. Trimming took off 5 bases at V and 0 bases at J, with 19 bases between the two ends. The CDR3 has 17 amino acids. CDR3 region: CASSLPQLEPMNTEAFF. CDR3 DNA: TGTGCCAGCAGCCTCCCGCAACTTGAGCCTATGAACACTGAAGCTTTCTTT.

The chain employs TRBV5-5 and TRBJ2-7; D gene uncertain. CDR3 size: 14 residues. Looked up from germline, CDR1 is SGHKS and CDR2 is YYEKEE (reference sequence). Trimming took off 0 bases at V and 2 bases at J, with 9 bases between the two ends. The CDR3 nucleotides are TGTGCCAGCAGCTTGGCCGAACTTGCCTACGAGCAGTACTTC. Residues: CASSLAELAYEQYF.

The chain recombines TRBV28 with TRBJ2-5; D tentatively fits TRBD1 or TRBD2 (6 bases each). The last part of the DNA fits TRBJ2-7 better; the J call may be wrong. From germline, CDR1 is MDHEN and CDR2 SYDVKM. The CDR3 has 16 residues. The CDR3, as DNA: TGTGCCAGCAGTACCCTGGTGGGGGGCAAAAAGTACGAGCAGTACTTC. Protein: CASSTLVGGKKYEQYF.

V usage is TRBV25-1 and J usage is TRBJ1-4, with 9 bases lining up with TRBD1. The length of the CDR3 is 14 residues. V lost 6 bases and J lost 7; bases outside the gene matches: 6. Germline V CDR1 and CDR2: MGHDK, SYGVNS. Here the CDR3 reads CASREQGAREKLFF. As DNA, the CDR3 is TGTGCCAGCAGGGAACAGGGGGCGCGTGAAAAACTGTTTTTT.

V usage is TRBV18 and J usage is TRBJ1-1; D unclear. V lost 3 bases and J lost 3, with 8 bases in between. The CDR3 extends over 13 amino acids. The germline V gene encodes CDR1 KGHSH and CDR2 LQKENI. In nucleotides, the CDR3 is TGTGCCAGCTCACCTGGGGTCCACACTGAAGCTTTCTTT. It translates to CASSPGVHTEAFF.

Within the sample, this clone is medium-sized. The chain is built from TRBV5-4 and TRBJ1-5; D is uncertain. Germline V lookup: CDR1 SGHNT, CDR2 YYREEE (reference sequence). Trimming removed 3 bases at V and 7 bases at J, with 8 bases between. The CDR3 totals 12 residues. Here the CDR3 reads CASSSDDQPQHF. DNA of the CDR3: TGTGCCAGCAGCTCGGACGACCAGCCCCAGCATTTT.

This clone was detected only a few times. The CDR3, as DNA: TGTGCCATGAGCGGGACGCAAGCGTACAATGAGCAGTTCTTC. As protein: CAMSGTQAYNEQFF. The chain has TRBV28 and TRBJ2-1, with TRBD2 identical over 7 bases. Trimming cost V 10 bases and J 4 bases; bases outside gene matches: 10. CDR1 and CDR2 from the germline V gene are MDHEN and SYDVKM. The CDR3 length is 14 residues.

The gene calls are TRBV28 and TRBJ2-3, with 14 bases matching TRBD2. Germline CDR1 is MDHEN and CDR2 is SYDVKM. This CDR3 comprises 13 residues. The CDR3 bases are TGTGCGGGGACTAGCGGGAGAACAGATACGCAGTATTTT. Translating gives CAGTSGRTDTQYF.

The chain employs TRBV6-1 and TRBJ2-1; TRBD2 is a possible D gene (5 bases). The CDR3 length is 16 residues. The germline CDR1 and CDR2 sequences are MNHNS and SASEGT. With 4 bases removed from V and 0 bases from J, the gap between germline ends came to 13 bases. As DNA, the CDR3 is TGTGCCAGCAGTGCCAGCCTAGCAAACTCCTACAATGAGCAGTTCTTC. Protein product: CASSASLANSYNEQFF.

The CDR3: CASSLTSYNSPLHF. The CDR3 DNA follows: TGTGCCAGCAGCTTAACAAGCTATAATTCACCCCTCCACTTT. J is TRBJ1-6 and V is TRBV5-6; D unclear. V lost 2 bases and J 3 bases, leaving 6 bases between the germline ends. From germline, CDR1 is SGHDT and CDR2 YYEEEE. The CDR3 has 14 amino acids.

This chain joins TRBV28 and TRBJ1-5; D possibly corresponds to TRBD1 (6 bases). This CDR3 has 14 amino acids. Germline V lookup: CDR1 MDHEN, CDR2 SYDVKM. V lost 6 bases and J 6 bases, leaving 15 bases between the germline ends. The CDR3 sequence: CASSSQGSSQPQHF. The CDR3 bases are TGTGCCAGCAGCTCGCAGGGGAGTTCTCAGCCCCAGCATTTT.

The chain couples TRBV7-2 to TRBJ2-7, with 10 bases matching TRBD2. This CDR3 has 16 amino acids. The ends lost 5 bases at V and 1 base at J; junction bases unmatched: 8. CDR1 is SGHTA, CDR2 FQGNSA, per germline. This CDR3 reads CASSPYSSGRSYEQYF. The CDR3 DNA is TGTGCCAGCAGCCCCTACTCTAGCGGGAGATCCTACGAGCAGTACTTC.